Below are 22 T cell receptor beta chains sequenced from a single sample in a study of cytomegalovirus exposure and HLA in healthy donors. The study ran its PCR with 60 Vbeta and 13 Jbeta primers. Sequencing was performed with immunoSEQ multiplex PCR; in TCRdb, only in-frame clones are kept and a portion is missing. The sample records some 59,000 clones, approximately 77% being singletons. The sample comprised PBMCs. The receptors here all came from a woman between 18 and 29 years old in good health and CMV-seronegative.

The gene calls are TRBV4-2 and TRBJ2-4; 14 bases are shared with TRBD2. The CDR3 loop spans 17 amino acids. V was pared by 3 bases and J by 7 bases, with 8 bases of the junction left unmatched. Looked up from germline, CDR1 is LGHNA and CDR2 is YNFKEQ. The CDR3 DNA reads as TGTGCCAGCAGCCAGACCGAGACTAGCGGGAGGGTCAACATTCAGTACTTC. Its translation: CASSQTETSGRVNIQYF.

This clone was recorded a few times. The chain joins TRBV6-6 to TRBJ2-1; 12 bases are a match to TRBD2. This CDR3 has 15 amino acids. V trimming: 6 bases; J trimming: 4 bases; junction bases outside the gene matches: 4. Germline V gives CDR1 MNHNY, CDR2 SVGAGI (reference sequence). Here the CDR3 reads CASSYTSGRYNEQFF. For the CDR3, the DNA is TGTGCCAGCAGCTATACTAGCGGGAGGTACAATGAGCAGTTCTTC.

This chain connects TRBV7-2 to TRBJ2-6, with a tentative D call TRBD2 (5 bases). The CDR3 length is 17 residues. The ends were cut back, 5 bases at V and 5 bases at J, with 19 bases in the middle. In germline, CDR1 is SGHTA, CDR2 FQGNSA. The CDR3 DNA reads as TGTGCCAGCAGCCTTAGAGGACTTGGGTTCTGGGCCAACGTCCTGACTTTC. Protein: CASSLRGLGFWANVLTF.

V and J are TRBV27 and TRBJ1-1; 7 bases line up with TRBD1. CDR3 size: 15 residues. V dropped 5 bases and J dropped 3; count of bases not matched to a gene: 9. Germline V CDR1 and CDR2: MNHEY, SMNVEV (reference sequence). The CDR3 region is CASSPSGQRHTEAFF. The CDR3 coding sequence is TGTGCCAGCAGTCCCTCGGGACAGAGGCACACTGAAGCTTTCTTT.

This chain links TRBV27 with TRBJ1-1; D is unclear. Trimming removed 1 base at V and 1 base at J, with 7 bases between. The germline CDR1 and CDR2 sequences are MNHEY and SMNVEV (reference sequence). The CDR3 is 14 amino acids. The CDR3 DNA sequence: TGTGCCAGCAGTTTATTAAGCGGGAACACTGAAGCTTTCTTT. Its protein is CASSLLSGNTEAFF.

CDR3 amino acids: CASRLSGRGSDTQYF. As DNA, the CDR3 is TGTGCCAGCAGGCTATCCGGCAGAGGGTCAGATACGCAGTATTTT. The rearrangement links TRBV28 to TRBJ2-3; D might be TRBD2 (5 bases). CDR3 length: 15 amino acids. V was pared by 6 bases and J by 4 bases, with 17 bases between. Per the germline V gene, CDR1 is MDHEN and CDR2 is SYDVKM.

The genes are TRBV10-2 and TRBJ2-1, with 7 bases fitting TRBD2. Germline V CDR1 and CDR2: WSHSY, SAAADI. V shed 3 bases and J 12 bases; nucleotides not matched to a gene: 17. The CDR3 has 16 residues. CDR3 in DNA: TGCGCCAGCAGTGAACCACCAGCGGGGCGGCAGTGGGGGCAGTTCTTC. Amino acids: CASSEPPAGRQWGQFF.

The chain recombines TRBV5-6 with TRBJ1-3; D is undetermined. The germline gives CDR1 SGHDT, CDR2 YYEEEE. The V end lost 4 bases, the J end lost 0 bases, and 11 bases lay between the germline ends. This CDR3 comprises 15 residues. CDR3 protein: CASSRTTVSGNTIYF. CDR3 DNA sequence: TGTGCCAGCAGCCGTACCACAGTCTCTGGAAACACCATATATTTT.

The chain's CDR3 is CASTTSGRSTDTQYF. The CDR3 DNA sequence: TGTGCCAGTACCACAAGCGGGAGAAGCACAGATACGCAGTATTTT. The chain recombines TRBV19 with TRBJ2-3, with TRBD2 matching 8 bases. This CDR3 region has 15 residues. V shed 7 bases, J shed 0 bases, and the junction held 6 bases outside the gene matches. The germline V gene encodes CDR1 LNHDA and CDR2 SQIVND (reference sequence).

V is TRBV6-1 and J is TRBJ2-5; perhaps TRBD1 as D (5 bases). Per germline, CDR1 MNHNS and CDR2 SASEGT. Trimming took 2 bases from V and 2 from J, leaving 12 bases between them. The CDR3 has 15 residues. CDR3 DNA: TGTGCCAGCAGTGAATGGGGTGACAGTCAAGAGACCCAGTACTTC. Amino acid sequence: CASSEWGDSQETQYF.

This chain joins TRBV19 and TRBJ2-7, with TRBD2 matching over 11 bases. This CDR3 has 15 residues. The germline gives CDR1 LNHDA, CDR2 SQIVND (reference sequence). After removal of 5 bases from V and 7 bases from J, the junction contained 10 bases not matched to a gene. The CDR3 sequence: CASSLLTSGMEEQYF. In DNA, the CDR3 is TGTGCCAGTAGTCTCCTGACTAGCGGGATGGAAGAGCAGTACTTC.

This rearrangement joins TRBV5-8 to TRBJ2-2, with 7 bases fitting TRBD1. V was clipped by 6 bases and J by 6 bases; unmatched bases: 11. The CDR3 length is 15 residues. Germline values: CDR1 SGHTS, CDR2 YDEGEE. This CDR3 is CASTTDRFVAGELFF. CDR3 bases: TGTGCCAGCACCACGGACAGGTTCGTCGCCGGGGAGCTGTTTTTT.

CDR3 in amino acids: CASSVEPAGELFF. The CDR3 nucleotides are TGTGCCAGCAGCGTAGAACCCGCGGGGGAGCTGTTTTTT. The chain recombines TRBV9 with TRBJ2-2; D is undetermined. The V end lost 0 bases, the J end lost 8 bases, and 8 bases lay between the germline ends. The CDR3 covers 13 residues. Germline CDR1 reads SGDLS; CDR2 reads YYNGEE.

The chain uses TRBV11-3 and TRBJ2-1; 15 positions match TRBD2. CDR1 is SGHNT, CDR2 YENEEA, per germline. V shed 5 bases, J shed 7 bases, and the junction held 9 bases outside the gene matches. The CDR3 is 17 residues long. This CDR3 is CASSPRTSGRDGNEQFF. The DNA for the CDR3 is TGTGCCAGCAGCCCAAGGACTAGCGGGAGGGATGGGAATGAGCAGTTCTTC.

The chain employs TRBV2 and TRBJ2-7, with D maybe TRBD1 (6 bases). Per the germline V gene, CDR1 is SNHLY and CDR2 is FYNNEI. This CDR3 comprises 18 residues. V lost 0 bases and J 0 bases, leaving 18 bases between the germline ends. For the CDR3, the DNA is TGTGCCAGCAGTGAAGCGCTTTCGGTCAGGGGATTCTCCTACGAGCAGTACTTC. This gives the protein CASSEALSVRGFSYEQYF.

The chain combines TRBV4-1 with TRBJ1-2; TRBD1 agrees at 7 bases. Trimming took 4 bases from V and 4 from J; bases not matched to a gene: 6. The CDR3 contains 14 residues. Germline V CDR1 and CDR2: MGHRA, YSYEKL. The CDR3 region is CASSRTGVGYGYTF. CDR3 nucleotides: TGCGCCAGCAGCCGTACAGGGGTGGGCTATGGCTACACCTTC.

The V call is TRBV19, the J call TRBJ1-5; D is uncertain. The CDR3 has 13 residues. Trimming left V 5 bases short and J 9 bases short, with 14 bases between. CDR1 and CDR2 from the germline V gene are LNHDA and SQIVND (reference sequence). The CDR3 spells CASSADLGWPQHF. CDR3 DNA sequence: TGTGCCAGTAGTGCCGACCTAGGCTGGCCCCAGCATTTT. The variable domain in full, completed from reference TRBV19 and TRBJ1-5, reads DGGITQSPKYLFRKEGQNVTLSCEQNLNHDAMYWYRQDPGQGLRLIYYSQIVNDFQKGDIAEGYSVSREKKESFPLTVTSAQKNPTAFYLCASSADLGWPQHFGDGTRLSIL.

The V and J genes are TRBV10-1 and TRBJ1-2; D not certain. With 0 bases removed from V and 4 bases from J, the gap between germline ends came to 12 bases. The CDR3 has 15 amino acids. Germline V gives CDR1 WNHNN, CDR2 SYGVQD (reference sequence). The CDR3 here is CASSESGTPVYGYTF. CDR3 nucleotides: TGCGCCAGCAGTGAGTCGGGCACCCCCGTCTATGGCTACACCTTC.

The chain recombines TRBV5-1 with TRBJ1-1; 8 bases map to TRBD1. V shed 4 bases and J 3 bases; nucleotides not matched to a gene: 5. The CDR3 consists of 14 residues. Germline-derived CDR1 and CDR2 are SGHRS and YFSETQ. The CDR3 here is CASSLPTGDTEAFF. The CDR3 DNA reads TGCGCCAGCAGCCTGCCGACAGGGGACACTGAAGCTTTCTTT.

This CDR3 reads CASSPPLAGVEYF. CDR3 nucleotide sequence: TGCGCCAGCAGCCCTCCACTAGCGGGGGTAGAGTATTTT. J is TRBJ2-3 and V is TRBV5-1; TRBD2 agrees at 11 bases. Germline trimming cut 4 bases from V and 13 bases from J; bases unmatched to any gene: 8. CDR3 length equals 13 residues. Per the germline V gene, CDR1 is SGHRS and CDR2 is YFSETQ. Combining the CDR3 with reference TRBV5-1 and TRBJ2-3 gives the whole variable domain KAGVTQTPRYLIKTRGQQVTLSCSPISGHRSVSWYQQTPGQGLQFLFEYFSETQRNKGNFPGRFSGRQFSNSRSEMNVSTLELGDSALYLCASSPPLAGVEYFGPGTRLTVL.

A remark on this clone: The junction departs from germline at one end; a sequencing error may be responsible. The chain combines TRBV6-4 with TRBJ2-4, with a tentative D call TRBD2 (6 bases). Germline CDR1 reads MRHNA; CDR2 reads SNTAGT. This CDR3 is 14 amino acids long. The CDR3 sequence is CASSDTGTANSQYF. In nucleotides, the CDR3 is TGTGCCAGCAGTGACACCGGGACTGCAAACAGTCAGTACTTC.

The rearrangement links TRBV6-4 to TRBJ1-6; no clear D. This CDR3 comprises 9 residues. CDR1 is MRHNA and CDR2 is SNTAGT in the germline V gene. V gave up 10 bases and J gave up 11 bases, with 6 bases separating them. CDR3 sequence: CATNPPLHF. The DNA for the CDR3 is TGTGCCACTAACCCACCCCTCCACTTT.